This entry concerns a single TCR beta chain. Its antigen is unknown. The PCR contained 60 Vbeta and 13 Jbeta primers. TCRdb's table, derived via immunoSEQ multiplex PCR, lists solely in-frame clones and lacks some. The repertoire includes 150,000 to 200,000 clones, approximately 11% of them detected once, and roughly 7.7% sits in the top ten. The data are from a study of cytomegalovirus exposure and HLA in healthy donors. As for the study in general: Early released data had about 85 million unique TCRs, all coming from HLA-typed donors. Overall study findings and caveats: CMV serostatus was the sole immune exposure data available.

V was pared by 6 bases and J by 1 base, with 8 bases between. CDR3 length: 13 amino acids. Germline-derived CDR1 and CDR2 are LNHDA and SQIVND (reference sequence). Sequenced input: PBMCs. The V call is TRBV19, the J call TRBJ2-3; tentatively, D is TRBD1 (5 bases). The TCR comes from a man aged 45-60 years in good health and CMV-seropositive. The CDR3 protein is CASREGGTDTQYF. CDR3 DNA sequence: TGTGCCAGTAGGGAAGGGGGCACAGATACGCAGTATTTT.